Listed here is a single T cell receptor (beta chain). This clonotype has a count of ten or more. The specificity of this receptor is unknown. Base quality data are lacking; no much larger clone is found one base away. Ophthalmopathy patients had moderately to severely active disease, with a Clinical Activity Score of 3 or more, a NOSPECS grade of 4 or more, and a disease duration of less than 3 months. Patients with uncontrolled infections, other autoimmune diseases, pregnancy or lactation were excluded. Diagnoses relied on clinical symptoms, serum thyroxine and TRAb, thyroid ultrasound and orbital computed tomography. PBMCs were separated from over 9 ml of fresh peripheral blood using Ficoll-Paque density gradient centrifugation. Total RNA was extracted with Trizol reagent, and quality was checked on an Agilent 2100 Bioanalyzer. The V end loses 0 bases and the J end loses 8 bases, and a stretch of 11 bases separates them. CDR1 SGHVS and CDR2 FQNEAQ were looked up in the germline V gene. The CDR3 has 15 amino acids, counting the end cysteine and phenylalanine. The kept DNA is CDR3 alone, 45 bases in frame from the first base.

The TCR beta CDR3 regions were amplified from RNA transcripts. For the first round of RT-PCR on the TCR CDR3, the HTBI primer set was used together with the Qiagen OneStep RT-PCR kit. Libraries were constructed in a second round of multiplex PCR, after which size selection and purification were carried out. The libraries were sequenced on an Illumina HiSeq2000 using paired-end 100 bp reads. As for the original processing: SOAPnuke was used to process the raw data, throwing out any read that contained adapters or uncalled bases, had a mean Phred below 15, or lacked an exact constant-primer or identifier match. High-quality paired reads were merged using COPE v1.2.5, and each unique nucleotide sequence was defined as a clonotype. MiTCR v1.1 was used to align clonotypes to the IMGT TRBV, TRBD and TRBJ reference segments. The analysis included only V-J combinations with a frequency above 0.0001, which together covered roughly 99% of the repertoires. A TCS score was defined as the ratio of F50 (clonal expansion) to E x V (chaos), with BLOSUM62-based TCRdist applied between CDR3 peptides within each V-J. Welch's t-statistics and random forest reduced fewer than 600 V-J features to roughly 13, which were used in a naive Bayes classifier (R e1071). TCRdb applied fastp at Q25 and MiXCR to the public reads, then kept only in-frame beta chains. CDR3 protein duplicates are merged, each entry listing the most common genes and DNA. The V and J calls were not made by the authors but by TCRdb's processing. A total of 400,000 or so distinct CDR3 sequences appear in this sample, around 15% of them only once. Roughly 19% of the sample rests with the top ten.

The data originate from a study of T cells in Graves' hyperthyroidism and ophthalmopathy (dated by TCRdb to the late 2010s). Study-wide context: Peripheral blood samples were taken at initial diagnosis, before any treatment was given. A discovery cohort of about 100 patients, fewer than 50 with Graves' ophthalmopathy and about 60 with stable Graves' hyperthyroidism, was used to find distinguishing TCR V-J signatures. An independent validation cohort of under 20 hyperthyroidism patients and 17 patients who later progressed to ophthalmopathy tested prospective prediction of ophthalmopathy. The approximately 100 discovery patients were divided at random into training and test sets in a 7:3 ratio. The paper reports TCR Vbeta CDR3 sequencing of roughly 140 peripheral blood samples: approximately 41 ophthalmopathy, roughly 74 hyperthyroidism and around 17 progressor patients. In about 6 Graves' hyperthyroidism patients, the study also compared T-cell repertoires from thyroid tissue with T-cell repertoires from blood. After sampling, hyperthyroidism patients received methimazole starting at 30 mg daily, and ophthalmopathy patients received high-dose intravenous methylprednisolone.

The paper as a whole reports these results and caveats: In validation, the model predicted progression to ophthalmopathy with about 71% sensitivity and about 73% specificity, a median of roughly seven months before onset. Blood samples also contained most of the expanded thyroid clonotypes (frequency above 0.001), which suggests that blood repertoires may reflect thyroid immune responses. No statistical method was used to fix the sample size in advance, and group allocation was not hidden from the investigators. Ophthalmopathy was separated from stable hyperthyroidism by a 13 V-J signature model, with around 90% sensitivity and about 84% specificity obtained in cross-validation and 80%/75% obtained in testing.

The sequence derives from a woman in her fifties or sixties with Graves' ophthalmopathy. Rearrangement joined TRBV7-8 to TRBJ1-6, with the D gene call left open. The sample taken for sequencing was blood. The DNA reads as follows: TGTGCCAGCAGCTTAGCGATAACAGAGGATTCACCCCTCCACTTT. This yields the protein CASSLAITEDSPLHF. Reference TRBV7-8 and TRBJ1-6 proteins supply the regions before and after the CDR3; the full variable domain is: GAGVSQSPRYKVAKRGQDVALRCDPISGHVSLFWYQQALGQGPEFLTYFQNEAQLDKSGLPSDRFFAERPEGSVSTLKIQRTQQEDSAVYLCASSLAITEDSPLHFGNGTRLTVT.